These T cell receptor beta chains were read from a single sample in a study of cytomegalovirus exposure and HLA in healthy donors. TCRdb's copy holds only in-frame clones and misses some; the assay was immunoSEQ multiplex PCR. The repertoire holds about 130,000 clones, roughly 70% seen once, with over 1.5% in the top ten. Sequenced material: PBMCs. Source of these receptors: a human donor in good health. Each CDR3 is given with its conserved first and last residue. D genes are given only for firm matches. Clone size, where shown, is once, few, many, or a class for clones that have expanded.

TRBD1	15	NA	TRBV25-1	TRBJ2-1	CASSEFGTGHNEQFF	TGTGCCAGCAGTGAATTTGGGACAGGTCACAATGAGCAGTTCTTC
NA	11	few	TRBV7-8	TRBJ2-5	CASRDGETQYF	TGTGCCAGCAGAGACGGGGAGACCCAGTACTTC
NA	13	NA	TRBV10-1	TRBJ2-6	CASTRVGANVLTF	TGCGCCAGCACCAGGGTTGGGGCCAACGTCCTGACTTTC
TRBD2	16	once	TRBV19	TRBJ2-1	CASSTHNGGRAYEQFF	TGTGCCAGTAGTACTCATAACGGCGGGAGGGCCTATGAGCAGTTCTTC
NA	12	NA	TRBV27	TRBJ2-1	CASSLSGWEQFF	TGTGCCAGCAGTTTATCGGGCTGGGAGCAGTTCTTC
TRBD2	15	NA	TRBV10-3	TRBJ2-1	CAISESSGRAGEQFF	TGTGCCATCAGTGAGTCTAGCGGGAGGGCCGGGGAGCAGTTCTTC
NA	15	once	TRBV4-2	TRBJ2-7	CASSQDPLALYEQYF	TGTGCCAGCAGCCAAGATCCCCTAGCCCTCTACGAGCAGTACTTC
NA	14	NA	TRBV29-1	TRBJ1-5	CSVTTGTGNQPQHF	TGCAGCGTGACTACAGGGACCGGCAATCAGCCCCAGCATTTT
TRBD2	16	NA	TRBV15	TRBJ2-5	CATSRLIAGGGETQYF	TGTGCCACCAGCAGGCTAATAGCGGGAGGTGGAGAGACCCAGTACTTC
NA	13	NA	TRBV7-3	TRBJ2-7	CASSLLPSYEQYF	TGTGCCAGCAGCTTACTCCCCTCCTACGAGCAGTACTTC
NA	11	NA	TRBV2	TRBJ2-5	CASKRGETQYF	TGTGCCAGCAAAAGGGGTGAGACCCAGTACTTC
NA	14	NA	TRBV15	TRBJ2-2	CATSREQAPGELFF	TGTGCCACCAGCAGAGAACAGGCTCCCGGGGAGCTGTTTTTT
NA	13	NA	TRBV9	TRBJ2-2	CASSVRYTGELFF	TGTGCCAGCAGCGTTAGATACACCGGGGAGCTGTTTTTT